Listed below are T cell receptor beta chains from one sample, sequenced in a study of metastatic and nonmetastatic thyroid tumors. TCRdb reprocessed the PCR reads using MiXCR. The sample lists more than 50,000 clones; roughly 20% were seen once. Sample: blood. The receptors originated from a female donor with papillary thyroid cancer or a benign thyroid nodule (not recorded which). Some clones in this sample may be carry-over from other donors' samples. Each CDR3 is given with its conserved first and last residue. Each record gives: D gene, V gene, clone size, J gene, CDR3 protein, CDR3 DNA. The D gene is left open where the match is weak. Not every row has a clone size; where given, it reads once, few, many or a size class.

>TRBD2|TRBV12-3/TRBV12-4|many|TRBJ2-1
CASTPQREGSYNEQFF
TGTGCCAGCACCCCCCAGCGGGAAGGCTCCTACAATGAGCAGTTCTTC
>NA|TRBV20-1|many|TRBJ1-1
CSASKPGPEAFF
TGCAGTGCTAGTAAACCTGGACCTGAAGCTTTCTTT
>NA|TRBV18|many|TRBJ1-3
CASSSGTGSSGNTIYF
TGTGCCAGCTCATCTGGGACGGGGAGCTCTGGAAACACCATATATTTT
>NA|TRBV11-2|NA|TRBJ2-2
CASSLGRAAGRGENTGELFF
TGTGCCAGCAGCTTAGGCCGGGCGGCAGGGAGAGGAGAAAACACCGGGGAGCTGTTTTTT
>NA|TRBV12-3/TRBV12-4|many|TRBJ1-5
CASSLDRARPQHF
TGTGCCAGCAGTTTAGACAGGGCCCGGCCCCAGCATTTT
>TRBD2|TRBV12-3/TRBV12-4|many|TRBJ2-2
CASSFFRRGGVWELFF
TGTGCCAGCAGTTTTTTTCGACGGGGGGGGGTTTGGGAGCTGTTTTTT
>NA|TRBV6-4|many|TRBJ1-2
CASSDSRSRRYYWYGYTF
TGTGCCAGCAGTGACTCGAGATCGAGACGGTACTATTGGTATGGCTACACCTTC
>NA|TRBV20-1|many|TRBJ1-2
CSARDRTNYGYTF
TGCAGTGCTAGAGATCGGACTAACTATGGCTACACCTTC
>NA|TRBV4-2|many|TRBJ2-7
CASSQDHQGRYEQYF
TGTGCCAGCAGCCAAGACCACCAGGGGCGTTACGAGCAGTACTTC
>TRBD1|TRBV6-1|many|TRBJ1-6
CASSRGQGGSPLHF
TGTGCCAGCAGCCGAGGACAGGGCGGTTCACCCCTCCACTTT
>NA|TRBV6-1|few|TRBJ2-7
CASIPGQLSYEQYF
TGTGCCAGCATTCCGGGGCAGCTCTCCTACGAGCAGTACTTC
>NA|TRBV7-2|once|TRBJ2-7
CASSLGPGRSVDYEQYF
TGTGCCAGCAGCTTAGGGCCAGGAAGATCGGTGGACTACGAGCAGTACTTC
>NA|TRBV5-5|many|TRBJ1-1
CASSPLLNTEAFF
TGTGCCAGCAGCCCCTTGTTGAACACTGAAGCTTTCTTT
>NA|TRBV19|many|TRBJ2-3
CASSVLQADTQYF
TGTGCCAGTAGTGTGTTACAGGCAGATACGCAGTATTTT
>TRBD1|TRBV7-7|many|TRBJ2-2
CASSTGTARNTGELFF
TGTGCTAGCAGCACCGGGACAGCTCGGAACACCGGGGAGCTGTTTTTT
>TRBD1|TRBV27|few|TRBJ2-1
CAGSLYLGGQGAVRSQFF
TGTGCCGGCAGTTTATATCTCGGTGGACAGGGGGCCGTCCGGAGTCAGTTCTTC
>NA|TRBV5-1|many|TRBJ2-5
CASSLLQSETQYF
TGCGCCAGCAGCTTGTTACAATCAGAGACCCAGTACTTC
>TRBD2|TRBV4-2|many|TRBJ2-1
CASSLGLAGGLDEQFF
TGTGCCAGCAGCCTCGGACTAGCGGGAGGGTTGGATGAGCAGTTCTTC
>NA|TRBV20-1|many|TRBJ2-1
CSARDPQRSSYNEQFF
TGCAGTGCTAGAGACCCCCAAAGGAGCTCCTACAATGAGCAGTTCTTC
>NA|TRBV4-1|many|TRBJ2-7
CASSPGWGSSSYEQYF
TGCGCCAGCAGCCCCGGCTGGGGCTCTAGCTCCTACGAGCAGTACTTC
>NA|TRBV11-3|many|TRBJ2-2
CASSSDTAGELFF
TGTGCCAGCAGCTCCGACACCGCCGGGGAGCTGTTTTTT
>TRBD1|TRBV20-1|many|TRBJ1-4
CSARSMDRVYEKLFF
TGCAGTGCTAGGTCAATGGACAGGGTCTATGAAAAACTGTTTTTT
>NA|TRBV9|many|TRBJ1-3
CASSAGGAKGNTIYF
TGTGCCAGCAGCGCGGGGGGGGCTAAGGGAAACACCATATATTTT